This T cell receptor beta chain is from a study of blood T cells in healthy people across ages. This clonotype was seen ten or more times. Its antigen remains unknown. Points from the study as a whole: Significant beta diversity loss was already apparent by age about 42, declining roughly linearly. Fewer expanded clones and more diversity marked long-lived versus aged donors.

A second 7 to 11 cycle PCR used barcoded and J-beta primers. Each CDR3 protein gets one entry after TCRdb re-called the 5' RACE reads with MiXCR. Among about 1 million distinct CDR3 sequences listed, under 45% were seen once. Researchers collected 7.5 to 10 milliliters of peripheral blood from every single donor. In each sample, at least 6.5 million PBMCs were isolated. The germline V gene has CDR1 SQVTM and CDR2 ANQGSEA. The CDR3 is 13 residues long. Trimming cost V 3 bases and J 4 bases; bases outside gene matches: 3. The chain combines TRBV29-1 with TRBJ2-1; 7 bases are a match to TRBD2. This TCR came from a woman aged 55-70 years in good health. Sequencing was done on a sample of blood. The CDR3 DNA reads TGCAGCGTTGAGGGAGGGAGTTACAATGAGCAGTTCTTC. As protein: CSVEGGSYNEQFF.